This T cell receptor beta chain is from a study of blood T cells in healthy people across ages. Every donor contributed roughly 10 milliliters of peripheral blood by blood draw. The CDR3 is made up of 15 amino acids. V gave up 7 bases and J gave up 1 base; unmatched junction bases: 7. With a J-beta primer mix and a sample-barcoded 5' primer, a second PCR ran 7 to 11 cycles. MiXCR was run by TCRdb on the 5' RACE reads, yielding one entry per CDR3 protein. The sample includes about 730,000 distinct CDR3 sequences, roughly 41% of them seen just once. Whole-study findings and limits: Older individuals had lower TCR beta diversity per million T cells (the decline was roughly linear).

This clonotype was seen a few times. Its specificity is unknown. Sequencing input: blood. The TCR sequence derives from a woman aged 60-70 years in good health. The V call is TRBV12-3 or TRBV12-4, the J call TRBJ2-3, with 8 bases lining up with TRBD1. Written as DNA, the CDR3 is TGTGCCAGCACCCCGGACAGGGTTGGCACAGATACGCAGTATTTT. It translates to CASTPDRVGTDTQYF.